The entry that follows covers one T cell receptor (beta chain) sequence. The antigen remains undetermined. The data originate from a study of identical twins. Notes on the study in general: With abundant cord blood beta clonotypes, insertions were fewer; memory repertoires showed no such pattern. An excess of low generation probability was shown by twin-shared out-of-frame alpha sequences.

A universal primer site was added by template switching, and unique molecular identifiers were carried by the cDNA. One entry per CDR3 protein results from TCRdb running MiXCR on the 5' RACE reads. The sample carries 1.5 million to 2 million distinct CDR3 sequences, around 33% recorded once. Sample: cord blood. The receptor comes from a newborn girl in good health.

In DNA, the CDR3 is TGTGCCAGCAGCTTAGAGGGGGCTGGGGCCAACGTCCTGACTTTC. It is translated as CASSLEGAGANVLTF. The chain links TRBV11-2 to TRBJ2-6; D may be TRBD1 or TRBD2 (5 bases each). CDR1 is SGHAT and CDR2 is FQNNGV in the germline V gene. CDR3 size: 15 residues. Trimming removed 0 bases at V and 2 bases at J, with 5 bases between.